These 5 T cell receptor beta chains were all obtained from the same sample, sequenced in a study of cytomegalovirus exposure and HLA in healthy donors. This PCR relied on a set of 60 Vbeta primers and 13 Jbeta primers. The protocol was immunoSEQ multiplex PCR, while the TCRdb copy is restricted to in-frame clones and leaves out a portion. Found here are 90,000 to 150,000 clones, about three fifths of them singletons; the top ten hold 9% to 10%. The sequenced sample was PBMCs. All receptors derive from a man aged 35 to 55 in good health and CMV-seropositive.

The genes are TRBV4-1 and TRBJ2-1; D gene ambiguous. With 0 bases removed from V and 0 bases from J, the gap between germline ends came to 12 bases. This CDR3 contains 17 residues. Germline-derived CDR1 and CDR2 are MGHRA and YSYEKL. The CDR3 protein is CASSQEPDLDSYNEQFF. The CDR3 DNA follows: TGCGCCAGCAGCCAAGAACCGGATCTAGACTCCTACAATGAGCAGTTCTTC.

The CDR3 bases are TGTGCCAGCAGCTCTCGGACAGGGGCTAACTATGGCTACACCTTC. Its protein product is CASSSRTGANYGYTF. This chain connects TRBV7-2 to TRBJ1-2; 9 positions agree with TRBD1. This CDR3 is 15 amino acids long. CDR1 and CDR2 (germline): SGHTA, FQGNSA. J gave up 0 bases and V 4 bases, and 3 bases lay outside the gene matches.

The chain recombines TRBV2 with TRBJ2-7; 9 nucleotides match TRBD2. The CDR3 spans 14 residues. The germline V gene encodes CDR1 SNHLY and CDR2 FYNNEI. V was pared by 6 bases and J by 2 bases, with 5 bases of the junction left unmatched. The CDR3, as DNA: TGTGCCAGCAGGCTTAGCGGGAGCACCTACGAGCAGTACTTC. As protein: CASRLSGSTYEQYF. Full variable domain (remainder filled in from reference TRBV2 and TRBJ2-7): EPEVTQTPSHQVTQMGQEVILRCVPISNHLYFYWYRQILGQKVEFLVSFYNNEISEKSEIFDDQFSVERPDGSNFTLKIRSTKLEDSAMYFCASRLSGSTYEQYFGPGTRLTVT.

There are a few counts of this clone. One end of the junction is discordant with germline, which a read error may explain. The V and J genes are TRBV5-4 and TRBJ1-1; the D gene is possibly TRBD1 (6 bases). This CDR3 is built from 14 residues. Germline V gene lookup returns CDR1 SGHNT and CDR2 YYREEE (reference sequence). CDR3 in DNA: TGCGCCAGCAGCTTTACAGGGTGGGGCTCTGAAGCTTTCTTT. Encoded protein: CASSFTGWGSEAFF.

This clone occurred once. The chain uses TRBV29-1 and TRBJ2-5; 7 bases fit TRBD2. Trimming took 5 bases from V and 1 from J; bases not matched to a gene: 10. In germline, CDR1 is SQVTM, CDR2 ANQGSEA. The CDR3 length is 15 residues. The DNA for the CDR3 is TGCAGCGTTCCGGTAATAGCGGGTATCCAAGAGACCCAGTACTTC. This sequence encodes CSVPVIAGIQETQYF.